A single sample gave rise to the 22 T cell receptor beta chains below, sequenced in a study of beta chain features in type 1 diabetes (dated by TCRdb to the late 2010s). Broader findings and caveats from the paper: In all four CD4+ subsets, TCRB CDR3 length was moderately but significantly shorter in type 1 diabetes patients.

Their cognate antigens are unknown. Libraries were prepared through the immunoSEQ multiplex PCR assay. The entire amount of isolated RNA was reverse transcribed using the High Capacity cDNA Reverse Transcription Kit, so the sequenced TCRB transcripts were expressed ones. TCRdb re-hosts the immuneACCESS table, in-frame sequences only. Its copies lack some clones; in the studies checked, an unresolved V gene accounts for under half of them, and the cause for the rest is not known. For this sample there are 600,000 or so clones; roughly 12% appear just once. Approximately 0.11% of the sample rests with the top ten. Source material: naive CD4+ T cells from blood. The cell subset or site label, read with the paper, signifies: true naive CD4+ T cells. The receptors here all came from a man under 40 with type 1 diabetes.

This clone was counted a few times. The V gene is TRBV28, the J gene TRBJ1-2, with unresolved D. V gave up 5 bases and J gave up 7 bases, with 11 bases separating them. Germline V lookup: CDR1 MDHEN, CDR2 SYDVKM. This CDR3 has 12 residues. CDR3 residues: CASSPPVGGYTF. In nucleotides, the CDR3 is TGTGCCAGCAGTCCCCCAGTGGGTGGCTACACCTTC.

This clone was counted only a few times. Other DNA sequences in this specimen translate into the identical CDR3. The chain combines TRBV5-1 with TRBJ2-7; D ambiguous. V was trimmed by 0 bases and J by 7 bases, leaving 8 bases between them. The length of the CDR3 is 12 residues. CDR1 and CDR2 from the germline V gene are SGHRS and YFSETQ. The CDR3 reads CASSLEGGEQYF. CDR3 DNA: TGCGCCAGCAGCTTGGAAGGTGGAGAGCAGTACTTC.

This clone showed up just a few times. The chain links TRBV4-3 to TRBJ1-6, with 7 bases lining up with TRBD1. This CDR3 contains 15 residues. V gave up 4 bases and J gave up 4 bases; unmatched junction bases: 4. The germline CDR1 and CDR2 sequences are LGHNA and YSLEER. The CDR3 is CASSPGTAYNSPLHF. CDR3 sequence (DNA): TGCGCCAGCAGCCCCGGGACAGCTTATAATTCACCCCTCCACTTT.

The V call is TRBV14, the J call TRBJ2-3; 8 bases match TRBD1. With V trimmed by 4 bases and J by 4 bases, 1 base remained unmatched. In germline, CDR1 is SGHDN, CDR2 FVKESK. The CDR3 extends over 13 amino acids. CDR3 bases: TGTGCCAGCAGCCGGACAGGGCCAGATACGCAGTATTTT. It encodes CASSRTGPDTQYF.

This clone was seen a few times. J is TRBJ2-3 and V is TRBV5-6; the match to TRBD1 covers 11 bases. V lost 2 bases to trimming and J lost 4 bases; unmatched junction nucleotides: 6. CDR1 is SGHDT, CDR2 YYEEEE, per germline. This CDR3 has 16 amino acids. The CDR3, as DNA: TGTGCCAGCAGCTTTACCGGGACAGGGGGACCAGATACGCAGTATTTT. It translates to CASSFTGTGGPDTQYF. Full variable domain (outside the CDR3, taken from reference TRBV5-6 and TRBJ2-3): DAGVTQSPTHLIKTRGQQVTLRCSPKSGHDTVSWYQQALGQGPQFIFQYYEEEERQRGNFPDRFSGHQFPNYSSELNVNALLLGDSALYLCASSFTGTGGPDTQYFGPGTRLTVL.

J is TRBJ2-7 and V is TRBV5-4, with TRBD2 identical over 8 bases. This CDR3 contains 17 residues. Germline V gene lookup returns CDR1 SGHNT and CDR2 YYREEE (reference sequence). Germline trimming cut 4 bases from V and 0 bases from J; bases unmatched to any gene: 12. The DNA for the CDR3 is TGTGCCAGCAGCCCCGGGGGCGGCGGGGGGACCTCCTACGAGCAGTACTTC. Translated: CASSPGGGGGTSYEQYF.

The gene calls are TRBV28 and TRBJ1-6, with 7 bases matching TRBD1. The CDR3 is made up of 15 amino acids. The germline V gene has CDR1 MDHEN and CDR2 SYDVKM. V dropped 2 bases and J dropped 5; count of bases not matched to a gene: 3. Here the CDR3 reads CASSLGQGDNSPLHF. In DNA form, the CDR3 reads TGTGCCAGCAGTTTAGGGCAGGGGGATAATTCACCCCTCCACTTT.

CDR3 nucleotide sequence: TGCGCCAGCAGCCTCCCGGGCCCTGAAGCTTTCTTT. It specifies CASSLPGPEAFF. The chain is built from TRBV4-1 and TRBJ1-1; D is unresolved. Trimming pared 4 bases from V and 6 bases from J, leaving 9 bases between. The germline CDR1 and CDR2 sequences are MGHRA and YSYEKL. This CDR3 has 12 residues.

The V call is TRBV15, the J call TRBJ2-2; TRBD1 matches 7 bases. The CDR3 is made up of 16 amino acids. V dropped 0 bases and J dropped 4; count of bases not matched to a gene: 5. The germline V gene has CDR1 LNHNV and CDR2 YYDKDF (reference sequence). Here the CDR3 DNA reads TGTGCCACCAGCAGAGATACAGGGGTGCCCACCGGGGAGCTGTTTTTT. Its translation is CATSRDTGVPTGELFF.

This clone has more than one count but fewer than ten. The chain is built from TRBV9 and TRBJ1-2, with 9 bases aligning to TRBD1. The germline gives CDR1 SGDLS, CDR2 YYNGEE. The CDR3 spans 15 residues. V lost 4 bases, J lost 3 bases, and 7 bases stayed unmatched. CDR3 coding DNA: TGTGCCAGCAGCACTTGGGACAGGGTGGACTATGGCTACACCTTC. Encoded protein: CASSTWDRVDYGYTF.

The CDR3 spells CASSKLAGPYNEQFF. The CDR3 bases are TGTGCCAGCAGTAAACTAGCGGGGCCTTACAATGAGCAGTTCTTC. V and J are TRBV6-5 and TRBJ2-1; 10 nucleotides line up with TRBD2. This CDR3 is built from 15 residues. In germline, CDR1 is MNHEY, CDR2 SVGAGI. The V segment lost 5 bases and the J segment 4 bases; nucleotides outside the gene matches: 5.

This clone was counted only a few times. The chain couples TRBV5-4 to TRBJ1-2, with D unresolved. Trimming cost V 1 base and J 2 bases, with 12 bases left between them. CDR1 is SGHNT and CDR2 is YYREEE in the germline V gene (reference sequence). This CDR3 is built from 15 residues. For the CDR3, the DNA is TGTGCCAGCAGCTTGAGCTGGACGGGAAACTATGGCTACACCTTC. This encodes CASSLSWTGNYGYTF.

The chain is built from TRBV6-1 and TRBJ2-7; 8 nucleotides align to TRBD1. CDR3 length: 14 amino acids. V dropped 4 bases and J dropped 3; count of bases not matched to a gene: 5. From germline, CDR1 is MNHNS and CDR2 SASEGT. The CDR3 loop reads CASSGDRGGYEQYF. CDR3 nucleotide sequence: TGTGCCAGCAGTGGCGACAGGGGTGGCTACGAGCAGTACTTC.

This clone occurred a few times. This sequence joins TRBV4-3 and TRBJ2-2; no firm D call. Germline lookup yields CDR1 LGHNA and CDR2 YSLEER. Trimming stripped 0 bases from V and 7 bases from J, with 6 bases between. This CDR3 has 13 amino acids. CDR3 region: CASSQDFGGELFF. DNA of the CDR3: TGCGCCAGCAGCCAAGATTTCGGCGGGGAGCTGTTTTTT.

This clone has a handful of counts. V usage is TRBV9 and J usage is TRBJ2-1; D may be TRBD1 (6 bases). V lost 0 bases and J lost 9, with 16 bases in between. CDR3 length: 15 residues. Germline CDR1 SGDLS, CDR2 YYNGEE. The CDR3 loop reads CASSVDVGAFGEQFF. Here the CDR3 DNA reads TGTGCCAGCAGCGTAGATGTGGGGGCATTCGGTGAGCAGTTCTTC.

This clone was seen more than once but under ten times. J is TRBJ1-1 and V is TRBV5-4, with D possibly matching TRBD1 (5 bases). Germline CDR1 is SGHNT and CDR2 is YYREEE (reference sequence). Trimming shortened V by 4 bases and J by 4 bases, and 20 bases separated the two germline ends. The CDR3 consists of 16 residues. CDR3 sequence reads: CASSADGALSGTEAFF. As DNA, the CDR3 is TGTGCCAGCAGCGCGGATGGGGCCCTAAGTGGCACTGAAGCTTTCTTT.

This clone was counted a few times. This rearrangement joins TRBV25-1 to TRBJ2-1; 8 nucleotides line up with TRBD1. CDR1 is MGHDK and CDR2 is SYGVNS in the germline V gene. This CDR3 is 17 amino acids long. The ends lost 6 bases at V and 0 bases at J; junction bases unmatched: 10. CDR3 sequence (DNA): TGTGCCAGCAGCAATGACAGGGGCAAGAGCTCCTACAATGAGCAGTTCTTC. Translating gives CASSNDRGKSSYNEQFF.

The chain combines TRBV6-5 with TRBJ1-2; no clear D. The CDR3 is made up of 15 amino acids. CDR1 is MNHEY, CDR2 SVGAGI, per germline. The V end was cut by 5 bases, the J end by 5 bases, with 18 bases between. The CDR3 sequence is CASSNGDRGIYGYTF. Written as DNA, the CDR3 is TGTGCCAGCAGTAACGGGGATCGGGGAATTTATGGCTACACCTTC.

This clone was recorded once. V usage is TRBV18 and J usage is TRBJ2-5; TRBD2 is a possible D gene (5 bases). There are 15 residues in the CDR3. Germline-derived CDR1 and CDR2 are KGHSH and LQKENI. Trimming took 2 bases from V and 1 from J, leaving 11 bases between them. The CDR3: CASSPRERRQETQYF. CDR3 nucleotides: TGTGCCAGCTCACCAAGGGAGAGGCGCCAAGAGACCCAGTACTTC.

This clone was seen a handful of times. The genes are TRBV30 and TRBJ1-2; D remains unclear. The CDR3 is 12 residues long. The V gene's germline CDR1 is GTSNPN and CDR2 SVGIG (reference sequence). The V end was cut by 4 bases, the J end by 8 bases, with 14 bases between. DNA of the CDR3: TGTGCCTGGAACAGAGGGATAGAGGGCTACACCTTC. It encodes CAWNRGIEGYTF.

The V gene is TRBV9, the J gene TRBJ1-1, with a weak D call TRBD1 (6 bases). V dropped 4 bases and J dropped 10 bases, with 23 bases sitting between them. This CDR3 is 15 amino acids long. Per the germline V gene, CDR1 is SGDLS and CDR2 is YYNGEE. DNA of the CDR3: TGTGCCAGCAGCCCTCAGAGGGGAAGGGGGAATGGAGCTTTCTTT. This sequence encodes CASSPQRGRGNGAFF.

On this clone itself: A read error may account for a junction end that differs from germline. The chain carries TRBV27 and TRBJ2-7; D is undetermined. The CDR3 contains 11 residues. Germline CDR1 reads MNHEY; CDR2 reads SMNVEV (reference sequence). CDR3: CASSQRPELYF. CDR3 in DNA: TGTGCCAGCAGTCAAAGACCAGAGCTGTACTTC.